This TCR beta chain stems from a study of blood T cell repertoires in COVID-19. Overall study: Spain, Italy and the United States supplied samples that represented acute and convalescent COVID-19. T cells, B-cell-depleted T cells, or PBMCs supplied cDNA or gDNA.

This clone was observed many times. In the authors' methods: From reference gene primer amplification, estimates of nucleated cell counts were derived. Sequencing used immunoSEQ multiplex PCR; TCRdb keeps in-frame clones, though not all of them. The V and J calls and clone size were taken over from that table, and D and trimming were inferred from the DNA. The sample carries about 220,000 clones, around 84% recorded once. The V end was cut by 0 bases, the J end by 4 bases, with 12 bases between. The CDR3 has 15 residues. Germline V CDR1 and CDR2: LGHNA, YNFKEQ. This TCR came from a woman aged 60-70 years who had recovered from COVID-19. The sample was peripheral blood. The rearrangement uses TRBV4-2 and TRBJ1-2; the D gene is possibly TRBD1 (6 bases). The CDR3 spells CASSQDPRGTYGYTF. The CDR3 DNA is TGTGCCAGCAGCCAAGATCCCAGGGGCACCTATGGCTACACCTTC.